This TCR beta chain was captured by sequencing in a study of T cells in Graves' hyperthyroidism and ophthalmopathy. The CDR3 regions of TCR beta were amplified from RNA transcripts. The primer set for the first-round RT-PCR of the TCR CDR3 was HTBI. MiXCR was run by TCRdb on the multiplex PCR reads, yielding one entry per CDR3 protein. The sample holds a few hundred thousand distinct CDR3 sequences; 15% to 20% are singletons and the top ten take around 3.4%. The germline gives CDR1 MNHEY, CDR2 SVGAGI. This CDR3 is built from 21 residues. V was pared by 0 bases and J by 0 bases, with 15 bases of the junction left unmatched. There are many counts of this clonotype.

The rearrangement links TRBV6-5 to TRBJ1-5; TRBD1 aligns across 9 bases. The sample comprised blood. The source is a woman between 18 and 29 years old with Graves' hyperthyroidism. The CDR3 region has the DNA TGTGCCAGCAGTTACTCGAAGAAAGGGACAGGGTCGAGTTATAGCAATCAGCCCCAGCATTTT. Amino acids: CASSYSKKGTGSSYSNQPQHF.